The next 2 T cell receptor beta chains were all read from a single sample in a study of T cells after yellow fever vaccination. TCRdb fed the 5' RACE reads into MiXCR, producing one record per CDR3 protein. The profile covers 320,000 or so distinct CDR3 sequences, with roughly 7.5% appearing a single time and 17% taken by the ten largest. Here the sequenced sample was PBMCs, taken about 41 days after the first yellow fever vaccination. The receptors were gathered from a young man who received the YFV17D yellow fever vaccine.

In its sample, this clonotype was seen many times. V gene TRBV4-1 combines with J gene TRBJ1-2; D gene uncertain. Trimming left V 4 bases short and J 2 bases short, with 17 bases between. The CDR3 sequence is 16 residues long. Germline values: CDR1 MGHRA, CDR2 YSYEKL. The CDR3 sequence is CASSPEPSVGNYGYTF. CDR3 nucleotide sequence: TGCGCCAGCAGCCCAGAACCCTCTGTTGGAAACTATGGCTACACCTTC.

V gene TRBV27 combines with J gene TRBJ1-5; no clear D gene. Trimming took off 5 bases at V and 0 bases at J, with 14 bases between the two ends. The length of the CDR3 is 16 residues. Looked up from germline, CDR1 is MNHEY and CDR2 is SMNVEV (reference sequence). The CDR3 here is CASSTAEFSSNQPQHF. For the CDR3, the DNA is TGTGCCAGCAGTACCGCAGAATTTTCTAGCAATCAGCCCCAGCATTTT.